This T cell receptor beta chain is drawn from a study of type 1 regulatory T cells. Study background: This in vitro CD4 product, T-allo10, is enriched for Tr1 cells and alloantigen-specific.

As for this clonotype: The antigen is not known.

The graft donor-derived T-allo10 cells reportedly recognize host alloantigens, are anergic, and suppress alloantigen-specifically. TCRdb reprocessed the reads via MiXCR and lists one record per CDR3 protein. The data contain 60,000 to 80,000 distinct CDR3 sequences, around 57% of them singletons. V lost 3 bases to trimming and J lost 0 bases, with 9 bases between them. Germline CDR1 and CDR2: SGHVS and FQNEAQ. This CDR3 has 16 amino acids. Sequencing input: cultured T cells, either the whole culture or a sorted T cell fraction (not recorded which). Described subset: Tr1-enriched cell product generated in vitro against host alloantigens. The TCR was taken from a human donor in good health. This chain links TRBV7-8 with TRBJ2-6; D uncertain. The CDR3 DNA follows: TGTGCCAGCAGCTTTTTGAGATTCTCTGGGGCCAACGTCCTGACTTTC. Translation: CASSFLRFSGANVLTF.